This T cell receptor (beta chain) was found in a study of beta chain features in type 1 diabetes. Study background: Healthy donors and patients had similar age, gender and cell yields. Study-wide points: Over-representation of high TCR-expressing cells was a possible consequence of cDNA sequencing. In all four CD4+ subsets, TCRB CDR3 length was significantly, moderately reduced in type 1 diabetes.

Expressed TCRB transcripts were sequenced, since all the RNA that had been isolated was reverse transcribed. Libraries were prepared by immunoSEQ multiplex PCR; TCRdb keeps only in-frame clonotypes and omits some of them. The sample shows tens of thousands of clones, roughly 50% of them seen only once. Germline loops: CDR1 ENHRY, CDR2 SYGVKD. Trimming took off 4 bases at V and 1 base at J, with 9 bases between the two ends. This CDR3 spans 14 amino acids. CD45RO/CCR7/CD25/CD127/CD95/CD27 separated CD4+ naive, central memory, regulatory and stem cell-like memory cells by sorting. This clone was seen only a few times. Its antigen is not identified.

Sequencing input: central memory CD4+ T cells from blood. This sequence joins TRBV10-3 and TRBJ2-3, with a tentative D call TRBD2 (5 bases). The receptor was isolated from a man younger than 40 with type 1 diabetes. CDR3 DNA sequence: TGTGCCATCAGTGTCGACGGGGGCACAGATACGCAGTATTTT. It codes for CAISVDGGTDTQYF.